This entry is about one T cell receptor (beta chain). This clone's antigen is unknown. Nothing much larger sits one base from this clone, and base qualities are not available. The CDR3 measures 13 amino acids from cysteine to phenylalanine. Left in the record is the CDR3 DNA by itself, 39 bases read in frame from the first base. CDR1 GTSNPN and CDR2 SVGIG are derived from the germline V gene (reference sequence). V ends up 7 bases short and J 6 bases short, with an unmatched junction base count of 11. TCRbeta CDR3 regions were amplified from genomic DNA by means of the immunoSEQ Assay, a bias-controlled multiplex PCR. Under the source paper's analysis protocol: Nucleated cell counts per sample were estimated from amplification of reference gene primers within the assay. To quantify the absolute abundance of each unique TCRbeta CDR3 rearrangement, sequence reads were collapsed and filtered. Productive Simpson clonality was computed per sample as the square root of Simpson's diversity index over productive rearrangements. TCRdb re-hosts the immuneACCESS table, in-frame sequences only. Its copies lack some clones; in the studies checked, an unresolved V gene accounts for under half of them, and the cause for the rest is not known. The V and J calls and clone size are taken from that table; D and trimming were inferred from the DNA. This sample lists fewer than 130,000 clones; 70% to 80% were detected once. The ten largest make up 7.6% of the sample.

The data belong to a study of blood T cell repertoires in COVID-19 (dated by TCRdb to the early 2020s). Context from the whole study: Collaborator samples came from the United States, Italy and Spain and covered acute and convalescent phases of COVID-19. The material from the prospective study consisted of cDNA or gDNA derived from T cells, B-cell-depleted T cells, or PBMCs. Deeply sampled blood TCRbeta repertoires from subjects exposed to, actively infected with, or recovered from COVID-19 were included in the dataset. The repertoires were released in a freely available public database meant as a resource for research on the immune response to SARS-CoV-2. The samples were drawn from the first 160 participants of the ongoing ImmuneRACE study and from roughly 1,300 subjects provided by 6 global collaborators. A de-identified subject ID, COVID-19 status, age in years and sex were almost always included in the sample metadata. Where available, HLA class I and class II types were obtained from metadata supplied by the sample provider rather than from assay-based typing. Study-wide findings and limitations: Clinical and demographic metadata were provided uncurated, with the amount varying by source and participant.

The collaborating institutions used their own protocols to collect whole blood in K2EDTA tubes. Collaborator samples were shipped for TCRbeta analysis as frozen whole blood, isolated PBMCs, or DNA extracted from either sample type. This clonotype originated in a woman aged 60 to 75 with acute or convalescent COVID-19. Sequences were obtained from peripheral blood. The chain was built from TRBV30 and TRBJ2-7; 8 bases in the middle match TRBD1. The CDR3 amino acid sequence is: CASSPGTGGEQYF. The nucleotide sequence is given as TGTGCCTCCTCCCCCGGGACAGGAGGCGAGCAGTACTTC.